The 30 T cell receptor beta chains in this list originate from one sample, sequenced in a study of Tregs in tolerant kidney transplant recipients. Sequencing used immunoSEQ multiplex PCR; TCRdb keeps in-frame clones, though not all of them. The sample carries about 88,000 clones, 85% to 95% recorded once. Input material: CD8+ T cells from blood. These receptors all come from a human donor in good health.

The chain employs TRBV11-3 and TRBJ1-2; D remains ambiguous. Between the trimmed V and J ends, which lost 5 bases and 4 bases, there was a span of 8 bases. The germline V gene has CDR1 SGHNT and CDR2 YENEEA. The CDR3 covers 12 residues. In DNA, the CDR3 is TGTGCCAGCAGCGGAAAGACCTATGGCTACACCTTC. This codes for CASSGKTYGYTF.

This sequence joins TRBV2 and TRBJ2-7; TRBD1 is a possible D gene (5 bases). The CDR3 is made up of 14 amino acids. Trimming removed 7 bases from V and 4 bases from J, with 17 bases in between. The germline V gene encodes CDR1 SNHLY and CDR2 FYNNEI. The CDR3 protein is CASTPKDTTYEQYF. The DNA for the CDR3 is TGTGCCAGCACCCCCAAGGACACGACTTACGAGCAGTACTTC.

J is TRBJ2-1 and V is TRBV5-1; TRBD1 matches 9 bases. Germline CDR1 SGHRS, CDR2 YFSETQ. The CDR3 consists of 13 residues. V lost 4 bases, J lost 15 bases, and 11 bases stayed unmatched. The CDR3 nucleotides read TGCGCCAGCAGCCCGGGACAGGGCCAACATCGGTTCTTC. This encodes CASSPGQGQHRFF.

V usage is TRBV15 and J usage is TRBJ2-5; 7 nucleotides line up with TRBD1. The germline V gene has CDR1 LNHNV and CDR2 YYDKDF (reference sequence). J gave up 3 bases and V 0 bases, and 4 bases lay outside the gene matches. The CDR3 consists of 15 residues. The CDR3 region has the DNA TGTGCCACCAGCAGAGAGACAGGGACCAAAGAGACCCAGTACTTC. Translated: CATSRETGTKETQYF.

The J gene is TRBJ2-4, the V gene TRBV11-2; D call uncertain. Germline assignment: CDR1 SGHAT and CDR2 FQNNGV. V was clipped by 0 bases and J by 6 bases, with 12 bases between them. The CDR3 spans 15 residues. The CDR3 here is CASSLEFGTANIQYF. CDR3 nucleotide sequence: TGTGCCAGCAGCTTAGAGTTCGGCACAGCAAACATTCAGTACTTC.

The J gene is TRBJ1-2, the V gene TRBV5-6; D is uncertain. The germline V gene encodes CDR1 SGHDT and CDR2 YYEEEE. The CDR3 extends over 14 amino acids. The V end was cut by 0 bases, the J end by 6 bases, with 12 bases between. CDR3 DNA sequence: TGTGCCAGCAGCTTGGTAGCAAGCCTAAATGGCTACACCTTC. Its translation is CASSLVASLNGYTF. The full variable domain, rest sourced from reference TRBV5-6 and TRBJ1-2, is DAGVTQSPTHLIKTRGQQVTLRCSPKSGHDTVSWYQQALGQGPQFIFQYYEEEERQRGNFPDRFSGHQFPNYSSELNVNALLLGDSALYLCASSLVASLNGYTFGSGTRLTVV.

This chain connects TRBV9 to TRBJ2-3; D is uncertain. This CDR3 contains 16 residues. The germline gives CDR1 SGDLS, CDR2 YYNGEE. V lost 3 bases to trimming and J lost 3 bases, with 17 bases between them. CDR3 coding DNA: TGTGCCAGCAGCGCCCACACCTACGAGCTGACAGATACGCAGTATTTT. Its protein product is CASSAHTYELTDTQYF.

V is TRBV6-1 and J is TRBJ2-3; D is possibly TRBD1 (6 bases). Germline loops: CDR1 MNHNS, CDR2 SASEGT. V lost 4 bases and J lost 4, with 18 bases in between. The CDR3 is 16 amino acids. The CDR3 here is CASSAKRGGPPDTQYF. CDR3 in DNA: TGTGCCAGCAGTGCGAAGCGTGGGGGCCCCCCAGATACGCAGTATTTT.

V gene TRBV7-9 combines with J gene TRBJ2-7; D gene unclear. The CDR3 has 14 amino acids. CDR1 is SEHNR and CDR2 is FQNEAQ in the germline V gene (reference sequence). Trimming cost V 5 bases and J 1 base, with 12 bases left between them. CDR3 bases: TGTGCCAGCAGCCCCCGGGCAGGATCCTACGAGCAGTACTTC. Protein product: CASSPRAGSYEQYF.

V is TRBV14 and J is TRBJ1-1; TRBD1 agrees at 8 bases. CDR1 and CDR2 (germline): SGHDN, FVKESK. J was trimmed by 4 bases and V by 6 bases; bases with no gene match: 7. The CDR3 runs to 14 residues. The CDR3 is CASRPTGDGTEAFF. The CDR3 DNA is TGTGCCAGCAGACCGACAGGGGATGGCACTGAAGCTTTCTTT.

The genes are TRBV19 and TRBJ1-1, with TRBD1 as a possible D gene (6 bases). Germline V CDR1 and CDR2: LNHDA, SQIVND (reference sequence). V lost 3 bases, J lost 1 base, and 9 bases lay in between. CDR3 length: 14 residues. The CDR3, as DNA: TGTGCCAGTAGTATCGGACAGCCGAACACTGAAGCTTTCTTT. Its protein is CASSIGQPNTEAFF. The full variable domain, rest sourced from reference TRBV19 and TRBJ1-1, is DGGITQSPKYLFRKEGQNVTLSCEQNLNHDAMYWYRQDPGQGLRLIYYSQIVNDFQKGDIAEGYSVSREKKESFPLTVTSAQKNPTAFYLCASSIGQPNTEAFFGQGTRLTVV.

J is TRBJ2-7 and V is TRBV30; 8 bases are shared with TRBD2. The CDR3 totals 17 residues. Unmatched junction bases numbered 10, after V lost 0 bases and J lost 0 bases. Germline V lookup: CDR1 GTSNPN, CDR2 SVGIG (reference sequence). CDR3 loop: CAWSVARGSGISYEQYF. The CDR3, as DNA: TGTGCCTGGAGTGTCGCACGTGGTAGCGGGATCTCCTACGAGCAGTACTTC.

The chain joins TRBV27 to TRBJ2-1; D is unclear. Looked up from germline, CDR1 is MNHEY and CDR2 is SMNVEV (reference sequence). Trimming removed 7 bases from V and 5 bases from J, with 6 bases in between. The CDR3 runs 11 residues. For the CDR3, the DNA is TGTGCCAGCATCCGTGACAATGAGCAGTTCTTC. Translation gives CASIRDNEQFF.

In DNA form, the CDR3 reads TGTGCCAGCAGCTTAGCACAGCCTATTTCCTACGAGCAGTACTTC. It codes for CASSLAQPISYEQYF. The chain uses TRBV7-9 and TRBJ2-7; D ambiguous. V was cut by 0 bases and J by 1 base, with 10 bases left in between. The CDR3 has 15 amino acids. Germline CDR1 is SEHNR and CDR2 is FQNEAQ (reference sequence). Combining the CDR3 with reference TRBV7-9 and TRBJ2-7 gives the whole variable domain DTGVSQNPRHKITKRGQNVTFRCDPISEHNRLYWYRQTLGQGPEFLTYFQNEAQLEKSRLLSDRFSAERPKGSFSTLEIQRTEQGDSAMYLCASSLAQPISYEQYFGPGTRLTVT.

The chain joins TRBV15 to TRBJ2-2; D gene uncertain. The V gene's germline CDR1 is LNHNV and CDR2 YYDKDF (reference sequence). This CDR3 spans 17 amino acids. Trimming left V 0 bases short and J 2 bases short, with 13 bases between. The CDR3 reads CATSRDLRTVNTGELFF. For the CDR3, the DNA is TGTGCCACCAGCAGAGATCTAAGAACAGTAAACACCGGGGAGCTGTTTTTT.

The gene calls are TRBV19 and TRBJ2-1; 8 bases are a match to TRBD2. CDR3 length: 13 residues. Trimming at V came to 0 bases and at J to 14 bases, leaving 6 bases not matched to a gene. Germline V gene lookup returns CDR1 LNHDA and CDR2 SQIVND (reference sequence). Here the CDR3 DNA reads TGTGCCAGTAGTATAGAAGTGGGACTAGAGGAGTTCTTC. Its protein product is CASSIEVGLEEFF.

Of note for this clone: Other DNA sequences in this specimen translate into the identical CDR3. The chain couples TRBV6-6 to TRBJ2-3; D uncertain. The CDR3 is 12 residues long. Germline values: CDR1 MNHNY, CDR2 SVGAGI (reference sequence). V shed 0 bases and J shed 5 bases, with 3 bases lying between them. CDR3 coding DNA: TGTGCCAGCAGTTACTCCGGAGATACGCAGTATTTT. This gives the protein CASSYSGDTQYF.

CDR3 loop: CASSFRTSGNEQFF. The CDR3 DNA follows: TGCGCCAGCAGCTTCAGGACTAGCGGGAATGAGCAGTTCTTC. The chain carries TRBV4-1 and TRBJ2-1, with 11 positions matching TRBD2. Per the germline V gene, CDR1 is MGHRA and CDR2 is YSYEKL. This CDR3 has 14 residues. Trimming at V came to 5 bases and at J to 7 bases, leaving 4 bases not matched to a gene.

This clone was seen a single time. This chain uses TRBV5-8 with TRBJ2-5; TRBD1 might be the D (5 bases). The CDR3 spans 16 residues. Trimming cost V 0 bases and J 2 bases, with 14 bases left between them. Germline V gene lookup returns CDR1 SGHTS and CDR2 YDEGEE. The CDR3 region is CASSLGWEGVQETQYF. The CDR3 bases are TGTGCCAGCAGCTTGGGATGGGAAGGGGTTCAAGAGACCCAGTACTTC.

V usage is TRBV5-4 and J usage is TRBJ2-7, with D uncertain. V was cut by 3 bases and J by 3 bases, with 4 bases left in between. The CDR3 runs to 11 residues. Germline CDR1 SGHNT, CDR2 YYREEE (reference sequence). The DNA for the CDR3 is TGTGCCAGCAGCTCCAACTACGAGCAGTACTTC. Translation gives CASSSNYEQYF.

The chain links TRBV7-9 to TRBJ1-1; 8 nucleotides agree with TRBD1. This CDR3 is built from 15 residues. Germline CDR1 SEHNR, CDR2 FQNEAQ (reference sequence). V shed 5 bases, J shed 5 bases, and the junction held 10 bases outside the gene matches. The CDR3 spells CASSADRGLRTEAFF. CDR3 bases: TGTGCCAGCAGCGCCGACAGGGGCTTACGGACTGAAGCTTTCTTT.

The chain links TRBV2 to TRBJ2-1; D is unclear. The CDR3 covers 13 residues. Germline CDR1 reads SNHLY; CDR2 reads FYNNEI. V gave up 7 bases and J gave up 5 bases, with 12 bases separating them. CDR3 bases: TGTGCCAGCATATCGGAGAGCAACAATGAGCAGTTCTTC. Translated: CASISESNNEQFF.

This clone was counted a single time. The chain couples TRBV27 to TRBJ2-7; 11 bases are shared with TRBD1. The length of the CDR3 is 20 residues. Looked up from germline, CDR1 is MNHEY and CDR2 is SMNVEV (reference sequence). The V gene end was trimmed by 4 bases and the J gene end by 0 bases; junction bases not matched to a gene: 17. The CDR3 sequence: CASSSLIWGQGVPISYEQYF. CDR3 DNA sequence: TGTGCCAGCAGTTCCCTAATTTGGGGACAGGGGGTTCCGATCTCCTACGAGCAGTACTTC.

Remarks on this clone: This may be a read error, as it is one base from a much larger clone. The chain is built from TRBV9 and TRBJ2-3; maybe TRBD1 (6 bases). The CDR3 runs 13 residues. Germline CDR1 and CDR2: SGDLS and YYNGEE. Trimming took 3 bases from V and 2 from J, leaving 7 bases between them. The CDR3 nucleotides are TGTGCCAGCAGCGGGGGGCCCACAGATACGCAGTATTTT. Translated, it gives CASSGGPTDTQYF.

This clone was seen a handful of times. The gene calls are TRBV6-5 and TRBJ2-7, with 10 nucleotides matching TRBD2. Trimming at V came to 0 bases and at J to 4 bases, leaving 3 bases not matched to a gene. The CDR3 runs 15 residues. Germline CDR1 MNHEY, CDR2 SVGAGI. Written as DNA, the CDR3 is TGTGCCAGCAGTTACTCTCCTAGCGGGAGTTACGAGCAGTACTTC. This codes for CASSYSPSGSYEQYF.

The chain uses TRBV6-4 and TRBJ2-3; D remains unclear. V was cut by 1 base and J by 1 base, with 9 bases left in between. This CDR3 comprises 15 residues. The germline CDR1 and CDR2 sequences are MRHNA and SNTAGT. CDR3: CASSDFPGGTDTQYF. As DNA, the CDR3 is TGTGCCAGCAGTGACTTTCCGGGCGGCACAGATACGCAGTATTTT.

This clone came up once. The chain joins TRBV7-8 to TRBJ2-7, with D perhaps assigned TRBD1 or TRBD2 (6 bases each). The V and J ends lost 2 bases and 5 bases respectively, with 19 bases between them. Germline V lookup: CDR1 SGHVS, CDR2 FQNEAQ. The CDR3 has 16 residues. The CDR3 bases are TGTGCCAGCAGCTTATTCGGGGGCTCTCAGAAGGACGAGCAGTACTTC. Translating it yields CASSLFGGSQKDEQYF.

V gene TRBV5-5 combines with J gene TRBJ1-2; D not certain. The V gene lost 5 bases and the J gene lost 0 bases, with 23 bases spanning the gap. There are 18 residues in the CDR3. CDR1 is SGHKS, CDR2 YYEKEE, per germline (reference sequence). The CDR3 sequence: CASSLGEGWREPNYGYTF. The CDR3 DNA reads TGTGCCAGCAGTCTGGGCGAAGGGTGGAGAGAACCTAACTATGGCTACACCTTC.

The chain carries TRBV4-1 and TRBJ2-2; no firm D call. The CDR3 has 15 amino acids. In germline, CDR1 is MGHRA, CDR2 YSYEKL. Trimming removed 3 bases from V and 6 bases from J, with 14 bases in between. The CDR3 protein is CASSHFSPEPGELFF. The DNA of the CDR3 is TGCGCCAGCAGCCATTTTTCCCCCGAGCCCGGGGAGCTGTTTTTT.

The chain is built from TRBV9 and TRBJ2-7, with D uncertain. CDR3 size: 12 residues. CDR1 is SGDLS and CDR2 is YYNGEE in the germline V gene. Trimming stripped 3 bases from V and 0 bases from J, with 4 bases between. CDR3 bases: TGTGCCAGCAGCGCGACCTCCTACGAGCAGTACTTC. This encodes CASSATSYEQYF.